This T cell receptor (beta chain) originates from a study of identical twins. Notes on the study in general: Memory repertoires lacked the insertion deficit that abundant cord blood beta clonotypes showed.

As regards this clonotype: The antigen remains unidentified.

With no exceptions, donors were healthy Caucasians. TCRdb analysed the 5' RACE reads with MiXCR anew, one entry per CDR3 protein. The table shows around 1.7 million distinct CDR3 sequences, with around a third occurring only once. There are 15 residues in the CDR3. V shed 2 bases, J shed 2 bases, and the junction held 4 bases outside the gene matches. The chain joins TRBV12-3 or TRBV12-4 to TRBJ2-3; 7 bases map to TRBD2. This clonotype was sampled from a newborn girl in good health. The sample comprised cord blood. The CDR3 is CASSLRTRTTDTQYF. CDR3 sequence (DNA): TGTGCCAGCAGTTTAAGGACTAGGACCACAGATACGCAGTATTTT.